Following are 27 T cell receptor beta chains from one sample sequenced in a study of CD8 T cells in ankylosing spondylitis. TCRdb reprocessed the 5' RACE reads with MiXCR, giving one entry per CDR3 protein. In the table there are 250,000 to 400,000 distinct CDR3 sequences, more than 9% of which are singletons. The sample taken for sequencing was blood, either unsorted or a sorted T cell fraction (not recorded which). These TCRs come from a female donor with ankylosing spondylitis or in good health (not recorded which).

This chain connects TRBV4-2 to TRBJ2-7; the D call may be TRBD1 or TRBD2 (6 bases each). Between the trimmed V and J ends, which lost 1 base and 5 bases, there was a span of 15 bases. Germline V lookup: CDR1 LGHNA, CDR2 YNFKEQ. The CDR3 sequence is 15 residues long. CDR3 sequence: CASSQATGAVNEQYF. The CDR3 coding sequence is TGTGCCAGCAGCCAAGCGACGGGGGCGGTCAACGAGCAGTACTTC.

This clonotype was recorded many times. The chain joins TRBV20-1 to TRBJ2-3; 11 bases line up with TRBD2. The CDR3 is 13 residues long. With V trimmed by 7 bases and J by 1 base, 1 base remained unmatched. Germline V lookup: CDR1 DFQATT, CDR2 SNEGSKA (reference sequence). The CDR3 sequence is CSGSGGGTDTQYF. The CDR3 DNA reads TGCAGTGGTAGCGGGGGGGGCACAGATACGCAGTATTTT.

The genes are TRBV20-1 and TRBJ2-5; D remains unclear. Trimming removed 0 bases from V and 1 base from J, with 12 bases in between. Germline lookup yields CDR1 DFQATT and CDR2 SNEGSKA (reference sequence). The CDR3 runs to 15 residues. The CDR3 loop is CSARDLNKAQETQYF. As DNA, the CDR3 is TGCAGTGCTAGAGATCTCAATAAGGCCCAAGAGACCCAGTACTTC.

This clonotype was seen at least ten times. The chain employs TRBV28 and TRBJ1-1; D is perhaps TRBD1 (6 bases). CDR1 MDHEN and CDR2 SYDVKM come from the germline V gene. Trimming took off 8 bases at V and 0 bases at J, with 13 bases between the two ends. This CDR3 spans 14 amino acids. CDR3: CASGGGGMNTEAFF. The CDR3 nucleotides read TGTGCCAGCGGAGGGGGGGGGATGAACACTGAAGCTTTCTTT.

This clonotype has only a few counts. The chain recombines TRBV5-1 with TRBJ1-2; TRBD1 might be the D (5 bases). Trimming pared 0 bases from V and 8 bases from J, leaving 14 bases between. This CDR3 region has 14 residues. Looked up from germline, CDR1 is SGHRS and CDR2 is YFSETQ. CDR3 region: CASSLVRGVEGYTF. The DNA for the CDR3 is TGCGCCAGCAGCTTGGTTAGGGGAGTAGAAGGCTACACCTTC.

This clonotype was detected only a few times. This chain joins TRBV25-1 and TRBJ2-5; possibly TRBD2 for D (6 bases). Germline V gene sequence: CDR1 MGHDK, CDR2 SYGVNS. The CDR3 runs to 13 residues. With 4 bases removed from V and 5 bases from J, the gap between germline ends came to 11 bases. Written as DNA, the CDR3 is TGTGCCAGCAGTGTTACCCGGGGGGAGACCCAGTACTTC. Residues: CASSVTRGETQYF.

The rearrangement links TRBV27 to TRBJ1-1; 8 bases align to TRBD1. This CDR3 is built from 14 residues. Germline CDR1 is MNHEY and CDR2 is SMNVEV (reference sequence). V dropped 6 bases and J dropped 5; count of bases not matched to a gene: 8. The CDR3, as DNA: TGTGCCAGCAGCGTACAGGGGGTCGTTACTGAAGCTTTCTTT. Translated, it gives CASSVQGVVTEAFF.

This clonotype was found a few times. CDR3 coding DNA: TGTGCCAGTAGTCCGGCAGCCCTAATCTACGAGCAGTACTTC. Its translation: CASSPAALIYEQYF. The chain has TRBV19 and TRBJ2-7; D is ambiguous. This CDR3 is 14 amino acids long. V was shortened by 5 bases and J by 3 bases, with 14 bases between the two germline ends. Germline V lookup: CDR1 LNHDA, CDR2 SQIVND (reference sequence).

The table lists this clonotype with a few counts. J is TRBJ1-1 and V is TRBV6-1; TRBD1 aligns across 7 bases. Unmatched junction bases numbered 6, after V lost 11 bases and J lost 0 bases. The germline CDR1 and CDR2 sequences are MNHNS and SASEGT. The CDR3 has 13 residues. The CDR3 DNA is TGTGCCGACACGGACAGGCTGAACACTGAAGCTTTCTTT. Amino acids: CADTDRLNTEAFF.

This clonotype was detected ten times or more. The chain employs TRBV5-6 and TRBJ2-7, with a weak D call TRBD2 (6 bases). V was trimmed by 2 bases and J by 2 bases, leaving 14 bases between them. From germline, CDR1 is SGHDT and CDR2 YYEEEE. The CDR3 is 15 residues long. The CDR3 region has the DNA TGTGCCAGCAGCTTAAGCGATTGGGGGGCCTACGAGCAGTACTTC. Its translation is CASSLSDWGAYEQYF.

There are many counts of this clonotype. The chain joins TRBV3-1 to TRBJ2-5; 7 bases map to TRBD2. Trimming at V came to 4 bases and at J to 1 base, leaving 3 bases not matched to a gene. The CDR3 covers 14 residues. Germline V gene data show CDR1 as LGHDT and CDR2 as YNNKEL (reference sequence). CDR3 in DNA: TGTGCCAGCAGCCTAGCGGGCGTCCAAGAGACCCAGTACTTC. It encodes CASSLAGVQETQYF.

This clonotype was seen at least ten times. This chain uses TRBV12-3 or TRBV12-4 with TRBJ1-5; D might be TRBD1 (5 bases). The CDR3 runs to 14 residues. V was trimmed by 3 bases and J by 1 base, leaving 7 bases between them. CDR3 sequence: CASSLTESNQPQHF. CDR3 sequence (DNA): TGTGCCAGCAGTTTGACAGAAAGCAATCAGCCCCAGCATTTT.

V gene TRBV7-9 combines with J gene TRBJ2-3; D is unclear. V dropped 7 bases and J dropped 1 base, with 21 bases sitting between them. CDR1 SEHNR and CDR2 FQNEAQ come from the germline V gene (reference sequence). The CDR3 is 17 amino acids. The CDR3 nucleotides are TGTGCCAGCACCCCCGAAACCCCCAGAGCTGGCACAGATACGCAGTATTTT. Its protein product is CASTPETPRAGTDTQYF.

There are many counts of this clonotype. This rearrangement joins TRBV20-1 to TRBJ2-7, with D possibly matching TRBD1 (6 bases). Germline V lookup: CDR1 DFQATT, CDR2 SNEGSKA (reference sequence). V was shortened by 3 bases and J by 5 bases, with 17 bases between the two germline ends. This CDR3 is 14 amino acids long. The CDR3: CSARAGAGVNEQYF. CDR3 DNA: TGCAGTGCTAGGGCTGGGGCAGGGGTCAACGAGCAGTACTTC.

This clonotype occurred many times. This sequence joins TRBV12-3 or TRBV12-4 and TRBJ1-2, with 12 positions matching TRBD1. V lost 6 bases and J lost 2; bases outside the gene matches: 4. The length of the CDR3 is 15 residues. CDR3 in amino acids: CASSRGQGANYGYTF. In DNA, the CDR3 is TGTGCCAGCAGCAGGGGACAGGGGGCAAACTATGGCTACACCTTC.

This clonotype was detected many times. The chain recombines TRBV29-1 with TRBJ1-2, with 7 bases aligning to TRBD1. Germline V gene lookup returns CDR1 SQVTM and CDR2 ANQGSEA. The V and J ends lost 5 bases and 8 bases, in that order; junction bases with no gene match: 5. The CDR3 runs to 11 residues. The CDR3 region has the DNA TGCAGCGTTTTTGGGGACAGCGGCTACACCTTC. Translation: CSVFGDSGYTF.

This clonotype was seen a handful of times. The chain is built from TRBV12-3 or TRBV12-4 and TRBJ2-1, with TRBD2 as a possible D gene (7 bases). V gave up 6 bases and J gave up 3 bases, with 15 bases separating them. The CDR3 contains 15 residues. CDR3 residues: CASSSGGAHYNEQFF. Here the CDR3 DNA reads TGTGCCAGCAGCTCTGGGGGGGCCCACTACAATGAGCAGTTCTTC.

The table lists this clonotype with many counts. The chain joins TRBV20-1 to TRBJ1-5; no reliable D call. With 3 bases removed from V and 5 bases from J, the gap between germline ends came to 20 bases. The CDR3 spans 16 residues. CDR1 is DFQATT, CDR2 SNEGSKA, per germline (reference sequence). CDR3 in DNA: TGCAGTGCTAGCTTCACGCCTCCTGGGATTTATCAGCCCCAGCATTTT. Its protein product is CSASFTPPGIYQPQHF.

This clonotype was found many times. The chain carries TRBV5-1 and TRBJ1-4; a possible D gene is TRBD1 (5 bases). The CDR3 runs 15 residues. V was pared by 2 bases and J by 2 bases, with 10 bases between. CDR1 is SGHRS and CDR2 is YFSETQ in the germline V gene. DNA of the CDR3: TGCGCCAGCAGCTTCAGGGTTGGGACTAATGAAAAACTGTTTTTT. This sequence encodes CASSFRVGTNEKLFF.

J is TRBJ2-5 and V is TRBV5-4; 10 bases fit TRBD1. The length of the CDR3 is 18 residues. Unmatched junction bases numbered 14, after V lost 2 bases and J lost 4 bases. Germline lookup yields CDR1 SGHNT and CDR2 YYREEE (reference sequence). DNA for the CDR3: TGTGCCAGCAGCTTTGCCGGGACAGGGGCGATAGGAAGAGAGACCCAGTACTTC. Encoded protein: CASSFAGTGAIGRETQYF.

V gene TRBV6-2 or TRBV6-3 combines with J gene TRBJ1-1; D gene uncertain. The CDR3 is 13 amino acids. Between the trimmed V and J ends, which lost 8 bases and 0 bases, there was a span of 10 bases. Per the germline V gene, CDR1 is MNHEY and CDR2 is SVGEGT. In nucleotides, the CDR3 is TGTGCCAGCGGGAATTCAATGAACACTGAAGCTTTCTTT. Protein product: CASGNSMNTEAFF.

This clonotype was seen at least ten times. This chain connects TRBV10-1 to TRBJ1-5, with 9 bases fitting TRBD1. The junction had 6 bases not matched to a gene; V was cut back by 2 bases and J by 4 bases. CDR3 size: 16 residues. The germline gives CDR1 WNHNN, CDR2 SYGVQD (reference sequence). CDR3: CASSEIQGARNQPQHF. CDR3 nucleotides: TGCGCCAGCAGTGAGATACAGGGGGCGAGGAATCAGCCCCAGCATTTT.

This clonotype came up many times. The chain recombines TRBV20-1 with TRBJ1-2; D not resolved. The V end lost 7 bases, the J end lost 4 bases, and 10 bases lay between the germline ends. Germline CDR1 reads DFQATT; CDR2 reads SNEGSKA (reference sequence). This CDR3 contains 11 residues. CDR3 protein: CSVGVPYGYTF. The CDR3, as DNA: TGCAGTGTCGGCGTTCCCTATGGCTACACCTTC.

At least ten counts were recorded for this clonotype. The V call is TRBV24-1, the J call TRBJ2-2; D is unclear. This CDR3 spans 13 amino acids. CDR1 and CDR2 (germline): KGHDR, SFDVKD. V lost 4 bases, J lost 2 bases, and 4 bases lay in between. CDR3 loop: CATSDFNTGELFF. The DNA for the CDR3 is TGTGCCACCAGTGACTTTAACACCGGGGAGCTGTTTTTT.

This clonotype came up many times. The genes are TRBV5-1 and TRBJ1-1, with D unresolved. The germline V gene has CDR1 SGHRS and CDR2 YFSETQ. This CDR3 has 14 residues. V was cut by 4 bases and J by 1 base, with 11 bases left in between. This CDR3 reads CASSPQAENTEAFF. The CDR3 DNA follows: TGCGCCAGCAGCCCCCAGGCGGAGAACACTGAAGCTTTCTTT.

This clonotype occurred many times. The chain couples TRBV20-1 to TRBJ1-2, with 8 bases matching TRBD1. J lost 4 bases, V lost 3 bases, and 7 bases had no gene match. The V gene's germline CDR1 is DFQATT and CDR2 SNEGSKA (reference sequence). This CDR3 comprises 14 residues. CDR3 in DNA: TGCAGTGCTAGCGAAAAAGGGACAGGCTATGGCTACACCTTC. The encoded protein is CSASEKGTGYGYTF.

The V call is TRBV12-3 or TRBV12-4, the J call TRBJ2-1; 9 nucleotides agree with TRBD1. The CDR3 runs 16 residues. With 0 bases clipped from V and 3 bases from J, the junction kept 3 bases outside the gene matches. The DNA of the CDR3 is TGTGCCAGCAGTTTAGCCTTGGGACAGGGCTACAATGAGCAGTTCTTC. Protein sequence: CASSLALGQGYNEQFF.